The source of this TCR beta chain is a study of shared clonotypes between healthy human individuals. Overall study results and limits: Lower generation probabilities were found for non-shared clonotypes than for those shared by all four donors. With a few donors compared, around 5% of naive CD4 clonotypes were shared.

All donors qualified as healthy HIV-negative adults and had experienced no recent acute infections or vaccinations. Trimming pared 6 bases from V and 0 bases from J, leaving 9 bases between. In germline, CDR1 is MDHEN, CDR2 SYDVKM. This CDR3 region has 14 residues. Profiled with immunoSEQ multiplex PCR; TCRdb holds only in-frame clones, not every one. The repertoire holds roughly 1,000,000 clones, approximately 80% seen once, with about 0.52% in the top ten. Concerning this clone: The antigen remains unidentified.

The sequenced sample was memory CD4+ T cells from PBMCs. Subset here: CD45RA-negative fraction. This TCR was sampled from a man between 18 and 35 years old in good health. Some clones in this sample may be carry-over from other donors' samples. The rearrangement uses TRBV28 and TRBJ2-4; D not certain. The CDR3 DNA follows: TGTGCCAGCAGCAGCGCGTTAGCCAAAAACATTCAGTACTTC. Its translation is CASSSALAKNIQYF.